This T cell receptor beta chain emerged from a study of T cell clonality in common variable immunodeficiency. This clone turned up a few times. Its cognate antigen is unknown. The CDR3 is cut off 3 residues early in the read; its end comes from the germline J gene. Study results and caveats: Fewer TCRbeta clones were shared among CVID subjects than controls. Common variable immunodeficiency TCR beta sequences reportedly had fewer deletions and N-nucleotide insertions.

Germline lookup yields CDR1 KGHSH and CDR2 LQKENI. The CDR3 consists of 15 residues. Trimming removed 2 bases from V and 0 bases from J; junction bases left unmatched: 1. CVID and control samples used equivalent genomic DNA input. Generated by immunoSEQ multiplex PCR, the TCRdb table keeps only in-frame clones and is missing some. Recorded here are under 20,000 clones, none singletons. Of CVID subjects, under 16 were female and 29 male, mean age approximately 40. Blood came from CVID subjects not ill and not taking immunomodulatory or immunosuppressive medication. The sequence was collected from a human donor with common variable immunodeficiency. Input material: peripheral blood mononuclear cells. The J gene is TRBJ1-2, the V gene TRBV18; TRBD1 aligns across 9 bases. The CDR3 protein is CASSPGTGSNYGYTF. The part of the CDR3 DNA that was read is TGTGCCAGCTCACCAGGGACAGGGTCTAACTATGGC.